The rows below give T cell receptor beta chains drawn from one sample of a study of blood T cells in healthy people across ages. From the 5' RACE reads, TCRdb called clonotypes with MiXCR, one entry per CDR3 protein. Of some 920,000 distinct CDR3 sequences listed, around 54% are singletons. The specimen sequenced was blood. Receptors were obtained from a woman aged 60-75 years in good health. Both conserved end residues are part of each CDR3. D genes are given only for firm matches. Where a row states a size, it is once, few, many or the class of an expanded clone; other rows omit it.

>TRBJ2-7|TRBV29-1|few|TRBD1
TGCAGCGCCGGGGGACAGGACCTATTGGACCACGAGCAGTACTTC
CSAGGQDLLDHEQYF
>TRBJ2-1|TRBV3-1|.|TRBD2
TGTGCCAGCAGCCAAGATACGGTAGCGGGAGGGCCCTATGAGCAGTTCTTC
CASSQDTVAGGPYEQFF
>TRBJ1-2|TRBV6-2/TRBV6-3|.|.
TGTGCCTGCAGTTTAGGACAGAACTATGGCTACACCTTC
CACSLGQNYGYTF
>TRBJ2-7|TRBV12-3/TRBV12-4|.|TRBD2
TGTGCCAGCAGTTTGGGCCTCCTAGCGGGAGCTCCCTACGAGCAGTACTTC
CASSLGLLAGAPYEQYF
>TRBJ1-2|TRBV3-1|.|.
TGTGCCAGCCGCACCGGGGGACCGCGCTATGGCTACACCTTC
CASRTGGPRYGYTF
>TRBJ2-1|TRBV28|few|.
TGTGCCAGCAGTTTCAAGAATGAGCAGTTCTTC
CASSFKNEQFF
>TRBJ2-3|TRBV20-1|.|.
TGCAGTGCTAGAGACCGCAGATATGCTACAGATACGCAGTATTTT
CSARDRRYATDTQYF
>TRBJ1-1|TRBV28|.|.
TGTGCCAGCAGCCATGGTGGGACGGCGAACACTGAAGCTTTCTTT
CASSHGGTANTEAFF
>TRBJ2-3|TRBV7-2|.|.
TGTGCCAGCAGCTACGGGATAACTAGTGCGCAGTATTTT
CASSYGITSAQYF
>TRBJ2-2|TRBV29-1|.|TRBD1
TGCAGCGTTAGGGGACAGTCCCCAGGGGAGCTGTTTTTT
CSVRGQSPGELFF
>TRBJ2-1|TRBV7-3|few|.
TGTGCCAGCAGCTTACAGGGGTTGGGGCATGAGCAGTTCTTC
CASSLQGLGHEQFF
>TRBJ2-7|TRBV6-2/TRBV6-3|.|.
TGTGCCAGCAGTAGGTCCGAGTACGAGCAGTACTTC
CASSRSEYEQYF
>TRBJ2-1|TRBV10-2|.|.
TGCGCCAGCAGTGCCTCGAGACTAGGTTACAATGAGCAGTTCTTC
CASSASRLGYNEQFF
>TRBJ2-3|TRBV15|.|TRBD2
TGTGCCACCAGCAGACCCTTAGCGGGAATCGGAGATACGCAGTATTTT
CATSRPLAGIGDTQYF
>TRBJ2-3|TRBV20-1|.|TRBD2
TGCAGTGCTAGTTCCGGGACTAGCGGGAGGGCTACAGATACGCAGTATTTT
CSASSGTSGRATDTQYF
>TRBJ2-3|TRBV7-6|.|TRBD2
TGTGCCAGCAGCCTCCAGACCGATGGAGCGGGAGGGCCTGTAGACACAGATACGCAGTATTTT
CASSLQTDGAGGPVDTDTQYF
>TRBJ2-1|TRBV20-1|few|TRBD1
TGCAGTGCGATAGACAGGGGCTCCTACAATGAGCAGTTCTTC
CSAIDRGSYNEQFF
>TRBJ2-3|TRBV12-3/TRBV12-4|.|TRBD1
TGTGCCAGCAGACAGGGGGAAGCGGCTTCGCAGTATTTT
CASRQGEAASQYF
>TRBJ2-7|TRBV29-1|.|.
TGCAGCGTCCTTCCCGGGACACGGACCTACGAGCAGTACTTC
CSVLPGTRTYEQYF
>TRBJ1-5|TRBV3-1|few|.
TGTGCCAGCAGCCAAGATGCCAGAAATCAGCCCCAGCATTTT
CASSQDARNQPQHF
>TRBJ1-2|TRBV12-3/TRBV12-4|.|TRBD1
TGTGCCAGCAGTTACCGGACAGGGCGGGGCTACACCTTC
CASSYRTGRGYTF
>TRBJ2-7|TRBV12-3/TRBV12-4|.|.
TGTGCCAGCAGCACAGGCCAACCCCGGGGGGAGCAGTACTTC
CASSTGQPRGEQYF
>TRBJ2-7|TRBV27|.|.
TGTGCCAGCAGTTTAGGTAGCGCTAGCTCCTACGAGCAGTACTTC
CASSLGSASSYEQYF
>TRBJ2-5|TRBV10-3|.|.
TGTGCCATCAGTGTTAACCTCCAAGAGACCCAGTACTTC
CAISVNLQETQYF
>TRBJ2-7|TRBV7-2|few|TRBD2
TGTGCCAGCAGCTTCTCGGGACTAGCGGCCTACGAGCAGTACTTC
CASSFSGLAAYEQYF
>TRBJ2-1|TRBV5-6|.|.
TGTGCCAGCAGCCGTGAGGGATTCAATGAGCAGTTCTTC
CASSREGFNEQFF
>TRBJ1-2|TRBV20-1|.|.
TGCAGTGCTAGAGGGTCGGGGCTCAGGGACTATGGCTACACCTTC
CSARGSGLRDYGYTF
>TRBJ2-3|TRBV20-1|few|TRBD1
TGCAGTGCTAGTCTAGGACAGGGAAGCACAGATACGCAGTATTTT
CSASLGQGSTDTQYF